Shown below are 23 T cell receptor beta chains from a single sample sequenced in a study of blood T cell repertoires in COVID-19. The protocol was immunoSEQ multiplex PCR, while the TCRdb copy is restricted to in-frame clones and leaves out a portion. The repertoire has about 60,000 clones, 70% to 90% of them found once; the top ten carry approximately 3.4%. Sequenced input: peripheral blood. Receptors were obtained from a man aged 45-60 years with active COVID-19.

In DNA, the CDR3 is TGTGCCAGCAAAACTAGCGGGGGCCAAGAGACCCAGTACTTC. This gives the protein CASKTSGGQETQYF. The chain is built from TRBV2 and TRBJ2-5; 11 nucleotides agree with TRBD2. CDR3 length equals 14 residues. From germline, CDR1 is SNHLY and CDR2 FYNNEI. The J segment lost 1 base and the V segment lost 7 bases, leaving 2 bases of the junction unmatched.

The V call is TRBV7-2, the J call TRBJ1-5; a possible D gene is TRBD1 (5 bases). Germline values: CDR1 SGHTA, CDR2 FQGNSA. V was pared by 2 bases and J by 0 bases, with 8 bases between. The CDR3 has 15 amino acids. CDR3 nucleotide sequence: TGTGCCAGCAGCTTATCAGGGAATAGCAATCAGCCCCAGCATTTT. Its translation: CASSLSGNSNQPQHF.

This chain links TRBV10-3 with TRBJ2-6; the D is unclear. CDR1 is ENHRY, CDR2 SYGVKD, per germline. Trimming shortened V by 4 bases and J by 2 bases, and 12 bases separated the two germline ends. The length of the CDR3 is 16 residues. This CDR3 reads CAISGSFLPGANVLTF. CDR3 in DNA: TGTGCCATCAGTGGGTCATTTCTCCCTGGGGCCAACGTCCTGACTTTC.

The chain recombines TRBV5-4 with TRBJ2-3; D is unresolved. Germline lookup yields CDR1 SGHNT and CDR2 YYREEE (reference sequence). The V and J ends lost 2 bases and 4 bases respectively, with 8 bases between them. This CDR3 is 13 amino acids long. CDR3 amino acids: CASSLRLADTQYF. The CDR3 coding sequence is TGTGCCAGCAGCTTACGACTGGCAGATACGCAGTATTTT.

This CDR3 reads CASSQGPGGTEAFF. The CDR3 nucleotides are TGTGCCAGCAGCCAAGGCCCGGGGGGCACTGAAGCTTTCTTT. The V call is TRBV3-1 (or the pseudogene TRBV3-2), the J call TRBJ1-1; possibly TRBD1 for D (5 bases). Germline V CDR1 and CDR2: LGHDT, YNNKEL (reference sequence). The CDR3 runs to 14 residues. The germline V and J ends were trimmed by 1 base and 4 bases, with 10 bases remaining between them.

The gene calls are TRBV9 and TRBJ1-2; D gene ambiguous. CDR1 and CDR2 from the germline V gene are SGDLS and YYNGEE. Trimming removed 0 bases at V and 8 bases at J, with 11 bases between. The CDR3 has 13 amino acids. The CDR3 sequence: CASSVVTRMGYTF. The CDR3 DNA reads TGTGCCAGCAGCGTAGTGACAAGAATGGGCTACACCTTC. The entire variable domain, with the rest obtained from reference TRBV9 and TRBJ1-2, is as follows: DSGVTQTPKHLITATGQRVTLRCSPRSGDLSVYWYQQSLDQGLQFLIQYYNGEERAKGNILERFSAQQFPDLHSELNLSSLELGDSALYFCASSVVTRMGYTFGSGTRLTVV.

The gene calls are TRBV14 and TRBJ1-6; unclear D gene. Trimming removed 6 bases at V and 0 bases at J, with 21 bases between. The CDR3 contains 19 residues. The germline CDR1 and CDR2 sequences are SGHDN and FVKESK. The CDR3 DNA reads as TGTGCCAGCAGTCAACGGGAAGGGAGGTCGAGCTCCTATAATTCACCCCTCCACTTT. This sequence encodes CASSQREGRSSSYNSPLHF.

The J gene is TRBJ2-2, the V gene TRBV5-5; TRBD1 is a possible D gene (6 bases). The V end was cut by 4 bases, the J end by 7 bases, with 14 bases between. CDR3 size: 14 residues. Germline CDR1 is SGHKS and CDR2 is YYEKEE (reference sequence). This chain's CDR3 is CASSLGHQNGELFF. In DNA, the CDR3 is TGTGCCAGCAGCCTGGGACATCAAAACGGGGAGCTGTTTTTT.

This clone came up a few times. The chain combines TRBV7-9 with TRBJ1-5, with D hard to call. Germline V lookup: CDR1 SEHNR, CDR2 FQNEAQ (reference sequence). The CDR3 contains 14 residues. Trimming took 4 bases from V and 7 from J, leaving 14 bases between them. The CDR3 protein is CASSYQSGPQPQHF. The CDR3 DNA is TGTGCCAGCAGCTATCAGAGTGGGCCCCAGCCCCAGCATTTT. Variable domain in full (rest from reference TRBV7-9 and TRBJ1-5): DTGVSQNPRHKITKRGQNVTFRCDPISEHNRLYWYRQTLGQGPEFLTYFQNEAQLEKSRLLSDRFSAERPKGSFSTLEIQRTEQGDSAMYLCASSYQSGPQPQHFGDGTRLSIL.

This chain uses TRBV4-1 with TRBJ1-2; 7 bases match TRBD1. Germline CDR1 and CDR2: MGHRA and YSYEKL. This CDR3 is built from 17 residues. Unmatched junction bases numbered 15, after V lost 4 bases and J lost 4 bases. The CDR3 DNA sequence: TGCGCCAGCAGCCCTCGGGAGGGGGCGATATCCACCTATGGCTACACCTTC. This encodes CASSPREGAISTYGYTF.

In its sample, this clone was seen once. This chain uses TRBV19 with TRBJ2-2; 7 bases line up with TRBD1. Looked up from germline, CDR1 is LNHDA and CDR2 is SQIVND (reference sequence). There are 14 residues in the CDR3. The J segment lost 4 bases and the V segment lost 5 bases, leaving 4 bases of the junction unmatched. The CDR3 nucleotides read TGTGCCAGTAGTCTAGGGGGCAGCACCGGGGAGCTGTTTTTT. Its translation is CASSLGGSTGELFF.

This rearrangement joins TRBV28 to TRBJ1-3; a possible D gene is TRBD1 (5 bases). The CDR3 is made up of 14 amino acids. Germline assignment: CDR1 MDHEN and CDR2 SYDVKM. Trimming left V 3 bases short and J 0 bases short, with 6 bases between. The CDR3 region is CASSLGGSGNTIYF. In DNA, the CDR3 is TGTGCCAGCAGTTTGGGGGGCTCTGGAAACACCATATATTTT. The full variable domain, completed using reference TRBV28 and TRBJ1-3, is DVKVTQSSRYLVKRTGEKVFLECVQDMDHENMFWYRQDPGLGLRLIYFSYDVKMKEKGDIPEGYSVSREKKERFSLILESASTNQTSMYLCASSLGGSGNTIYFGEGSWLTVV.

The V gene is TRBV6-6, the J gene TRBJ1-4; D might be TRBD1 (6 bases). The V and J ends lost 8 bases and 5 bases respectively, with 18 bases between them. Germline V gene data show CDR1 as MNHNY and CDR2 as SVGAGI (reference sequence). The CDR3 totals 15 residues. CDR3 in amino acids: CASSARQAYNEKLFF. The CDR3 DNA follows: TGTGCCAGCTCCGCCAGACAGGCTTACAATGAAAAACTGTTTTTT.

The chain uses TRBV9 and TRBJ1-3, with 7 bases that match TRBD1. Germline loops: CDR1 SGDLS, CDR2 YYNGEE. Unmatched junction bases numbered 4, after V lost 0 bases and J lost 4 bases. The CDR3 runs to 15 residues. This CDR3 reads CASSVEGGGGNTIYF. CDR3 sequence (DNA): TGTGCCAGCAGCGTAGAAGGAGGGGGCGGAAACACCATATATTTT.

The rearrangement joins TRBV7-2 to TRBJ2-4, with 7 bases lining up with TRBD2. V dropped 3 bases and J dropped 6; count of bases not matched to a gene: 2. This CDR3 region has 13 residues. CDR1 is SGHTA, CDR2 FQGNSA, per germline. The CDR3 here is CASSFERGNIQYF. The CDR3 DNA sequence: TGTGCCAGCAGCTTTGAGCGGGGAAACATTCAGTACTTC.

The CDR3, as DNA: TGTGCCAGCAGCAGACAGGGTATCCCTAAGTTGGGGGGTGGTCCGTTCTTC. It is translated as CASSRQGIPKLGGGPFF. The rearrangement links TRBV11-2 to TRBJ2-1; a possible D gene is TRBD1 (7 bases). There are 17 residues in the CDR3. Trimming left V 5 bases short and J 15 bases short, with 32 bases between. CDR1 and CDR2 from the germline V gene are SGHAT and FQNNGV.

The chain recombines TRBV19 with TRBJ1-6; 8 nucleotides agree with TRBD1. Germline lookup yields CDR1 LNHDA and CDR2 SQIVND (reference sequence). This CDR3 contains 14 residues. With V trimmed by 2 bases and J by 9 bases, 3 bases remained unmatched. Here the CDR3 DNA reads TGTGCCAGTAGTATACGGCAGGGGGCTTCACCCCTCCACTTT. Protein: CASSIRQGASPLHF.

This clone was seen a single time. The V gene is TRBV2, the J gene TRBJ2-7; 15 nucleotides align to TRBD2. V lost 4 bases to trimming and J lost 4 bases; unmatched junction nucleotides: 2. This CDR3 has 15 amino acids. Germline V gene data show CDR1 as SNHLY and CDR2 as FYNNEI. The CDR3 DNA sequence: TGTGCCAGCAGTGTCGGACTAGCGGGGGGGTACGAGCAGTACTTC. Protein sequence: CASSVGLAGGYEQYF.

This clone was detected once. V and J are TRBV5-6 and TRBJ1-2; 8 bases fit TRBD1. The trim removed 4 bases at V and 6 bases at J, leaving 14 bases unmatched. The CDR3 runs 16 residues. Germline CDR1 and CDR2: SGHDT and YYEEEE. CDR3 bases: TGTGCCAGCAGCCCCCTTTTAATCGGGACAGGTAATGGCTACACCTTC. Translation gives CASSPLLIGTGNGYTF.

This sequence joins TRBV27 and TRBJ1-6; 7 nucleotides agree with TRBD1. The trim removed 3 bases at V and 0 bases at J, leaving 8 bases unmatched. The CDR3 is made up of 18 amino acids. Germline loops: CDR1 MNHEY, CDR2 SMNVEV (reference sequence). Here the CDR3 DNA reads TGTGCCAGCAGTTTTCGATGGACAGGTAGCTCCTATAATTCACCCCTCCACTTT. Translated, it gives CASSFRWTGSSYNSPLHF.

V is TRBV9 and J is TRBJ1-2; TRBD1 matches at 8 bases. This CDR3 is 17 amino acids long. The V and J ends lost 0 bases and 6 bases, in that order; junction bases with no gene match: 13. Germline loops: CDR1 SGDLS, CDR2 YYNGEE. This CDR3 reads CASSVELEATGADGYTF. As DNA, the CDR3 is TGTGCCAGCAGCGTAGAACTCGAGGCGACAGGGGCAGATGGCTACACCTTC.

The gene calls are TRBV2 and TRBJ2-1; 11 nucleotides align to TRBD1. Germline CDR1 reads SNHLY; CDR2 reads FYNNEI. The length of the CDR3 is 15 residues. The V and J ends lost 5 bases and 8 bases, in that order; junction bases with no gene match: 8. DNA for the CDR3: TGTGCCAGCAGTCGGCGGACAGGGGGCGGCGATGAGCAGTTCTTC. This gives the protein CASSRRTGGGDEQFF.

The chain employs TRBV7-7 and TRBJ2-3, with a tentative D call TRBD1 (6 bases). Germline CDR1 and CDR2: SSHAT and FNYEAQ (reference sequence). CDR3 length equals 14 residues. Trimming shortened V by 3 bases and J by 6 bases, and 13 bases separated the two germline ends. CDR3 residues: CASSFSPGADTQYF. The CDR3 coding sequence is TGTGCCAGCAGCTTTTCCCCAGGGGCGGATACGCAGTATTTT.